Reported below is one T cell receptor beta chain. The data were obtained in a study of blood T cell repertoires in COVID-19. Study-wide context: Donors in the United States, Italy and Spain gave samples during acute or convalescent COVID-19. PBMCs, B-cell-depleted T cells, or T cells were the source of the cDNA or gDNA that made up the material.

Germline CDR1 SGHTA, CDR2 FQGNSA. The V and J ends lost 5 bases and 6 bases, in that order; junction bases with no gene match: 6. The CDR3 is 13 amino acids. Per the original methods: Using reference gene primer amplification, nucleated cell counts were estimated. TCRdb keeps only in-frame clones here, not all; method: immunoSEQ multiplex PCR. The V and J calls and the clone size are those of that table, but D and trimming were determined from the DNA. Of fewer than 300,000 clones in the sample, approximately 82% were seen once. The receptor was derived from a woman aged 70-85 years with active or convalescent COVID-19. Sequenced: peripheral blood. The V call is TRBV7-2, the J call TRBJ1-1; 7 bases fit TRBD1. This CDR3 reads CASSASRGPEAFF. The DNA for the CDR3 is TGTGCCAGCAGCGCCTCGAGGGGGCCTGAAGCTTTCTTT.